This TCR beta chain was captured by sequencing in a study of CD8 T cells in ankylosing spondylitis. Overall study findings and caveats: Disease-associated clonotypes exhibited CD8+ identity and were relatively infrequent in peripheral blood. The authors reported significant enrichment of disease-linked clones in matched ankylosing spondylitis synovial fluid. There was a TCR beta motif, made of several highly homologous variants, that appeared characteristic of ankylosing spondylitis blood.

This clonotype was recorded many times. Its antigen is as yet unknown. V trimming: 2 bases; J trimming: 4 bases; junction bases outside the gene matches: 4. Per germline, CDR1 ENHRY and CDR2 SYGVKD. This CDR3 has 14 residues. The authors made TCR beta libraries by quantitative 5'-RACE with molecular barcodes. A single record per CDR3 protein comes from TCRdb applying MiXCR to the 5' RACE reads. Here the sample spans around 540,000 distinct CDR3 sequences, about 13% being singletons. The chain recombines TRBV10-3 with TRBJ1-1, with 7 nucleotides matching TRBD1. This TCR was recovered from a male donor with ankylosing spondylitis. The source material was blood, either unsorted or a sorted T cell fraction (not recorded which). The DNA for the CDR3 is TGTGCCATCAGTGAGCAGTCAGGGGGCACTGAAGCTTTCTTT. This codes for CAISEQSGGTEAFF.